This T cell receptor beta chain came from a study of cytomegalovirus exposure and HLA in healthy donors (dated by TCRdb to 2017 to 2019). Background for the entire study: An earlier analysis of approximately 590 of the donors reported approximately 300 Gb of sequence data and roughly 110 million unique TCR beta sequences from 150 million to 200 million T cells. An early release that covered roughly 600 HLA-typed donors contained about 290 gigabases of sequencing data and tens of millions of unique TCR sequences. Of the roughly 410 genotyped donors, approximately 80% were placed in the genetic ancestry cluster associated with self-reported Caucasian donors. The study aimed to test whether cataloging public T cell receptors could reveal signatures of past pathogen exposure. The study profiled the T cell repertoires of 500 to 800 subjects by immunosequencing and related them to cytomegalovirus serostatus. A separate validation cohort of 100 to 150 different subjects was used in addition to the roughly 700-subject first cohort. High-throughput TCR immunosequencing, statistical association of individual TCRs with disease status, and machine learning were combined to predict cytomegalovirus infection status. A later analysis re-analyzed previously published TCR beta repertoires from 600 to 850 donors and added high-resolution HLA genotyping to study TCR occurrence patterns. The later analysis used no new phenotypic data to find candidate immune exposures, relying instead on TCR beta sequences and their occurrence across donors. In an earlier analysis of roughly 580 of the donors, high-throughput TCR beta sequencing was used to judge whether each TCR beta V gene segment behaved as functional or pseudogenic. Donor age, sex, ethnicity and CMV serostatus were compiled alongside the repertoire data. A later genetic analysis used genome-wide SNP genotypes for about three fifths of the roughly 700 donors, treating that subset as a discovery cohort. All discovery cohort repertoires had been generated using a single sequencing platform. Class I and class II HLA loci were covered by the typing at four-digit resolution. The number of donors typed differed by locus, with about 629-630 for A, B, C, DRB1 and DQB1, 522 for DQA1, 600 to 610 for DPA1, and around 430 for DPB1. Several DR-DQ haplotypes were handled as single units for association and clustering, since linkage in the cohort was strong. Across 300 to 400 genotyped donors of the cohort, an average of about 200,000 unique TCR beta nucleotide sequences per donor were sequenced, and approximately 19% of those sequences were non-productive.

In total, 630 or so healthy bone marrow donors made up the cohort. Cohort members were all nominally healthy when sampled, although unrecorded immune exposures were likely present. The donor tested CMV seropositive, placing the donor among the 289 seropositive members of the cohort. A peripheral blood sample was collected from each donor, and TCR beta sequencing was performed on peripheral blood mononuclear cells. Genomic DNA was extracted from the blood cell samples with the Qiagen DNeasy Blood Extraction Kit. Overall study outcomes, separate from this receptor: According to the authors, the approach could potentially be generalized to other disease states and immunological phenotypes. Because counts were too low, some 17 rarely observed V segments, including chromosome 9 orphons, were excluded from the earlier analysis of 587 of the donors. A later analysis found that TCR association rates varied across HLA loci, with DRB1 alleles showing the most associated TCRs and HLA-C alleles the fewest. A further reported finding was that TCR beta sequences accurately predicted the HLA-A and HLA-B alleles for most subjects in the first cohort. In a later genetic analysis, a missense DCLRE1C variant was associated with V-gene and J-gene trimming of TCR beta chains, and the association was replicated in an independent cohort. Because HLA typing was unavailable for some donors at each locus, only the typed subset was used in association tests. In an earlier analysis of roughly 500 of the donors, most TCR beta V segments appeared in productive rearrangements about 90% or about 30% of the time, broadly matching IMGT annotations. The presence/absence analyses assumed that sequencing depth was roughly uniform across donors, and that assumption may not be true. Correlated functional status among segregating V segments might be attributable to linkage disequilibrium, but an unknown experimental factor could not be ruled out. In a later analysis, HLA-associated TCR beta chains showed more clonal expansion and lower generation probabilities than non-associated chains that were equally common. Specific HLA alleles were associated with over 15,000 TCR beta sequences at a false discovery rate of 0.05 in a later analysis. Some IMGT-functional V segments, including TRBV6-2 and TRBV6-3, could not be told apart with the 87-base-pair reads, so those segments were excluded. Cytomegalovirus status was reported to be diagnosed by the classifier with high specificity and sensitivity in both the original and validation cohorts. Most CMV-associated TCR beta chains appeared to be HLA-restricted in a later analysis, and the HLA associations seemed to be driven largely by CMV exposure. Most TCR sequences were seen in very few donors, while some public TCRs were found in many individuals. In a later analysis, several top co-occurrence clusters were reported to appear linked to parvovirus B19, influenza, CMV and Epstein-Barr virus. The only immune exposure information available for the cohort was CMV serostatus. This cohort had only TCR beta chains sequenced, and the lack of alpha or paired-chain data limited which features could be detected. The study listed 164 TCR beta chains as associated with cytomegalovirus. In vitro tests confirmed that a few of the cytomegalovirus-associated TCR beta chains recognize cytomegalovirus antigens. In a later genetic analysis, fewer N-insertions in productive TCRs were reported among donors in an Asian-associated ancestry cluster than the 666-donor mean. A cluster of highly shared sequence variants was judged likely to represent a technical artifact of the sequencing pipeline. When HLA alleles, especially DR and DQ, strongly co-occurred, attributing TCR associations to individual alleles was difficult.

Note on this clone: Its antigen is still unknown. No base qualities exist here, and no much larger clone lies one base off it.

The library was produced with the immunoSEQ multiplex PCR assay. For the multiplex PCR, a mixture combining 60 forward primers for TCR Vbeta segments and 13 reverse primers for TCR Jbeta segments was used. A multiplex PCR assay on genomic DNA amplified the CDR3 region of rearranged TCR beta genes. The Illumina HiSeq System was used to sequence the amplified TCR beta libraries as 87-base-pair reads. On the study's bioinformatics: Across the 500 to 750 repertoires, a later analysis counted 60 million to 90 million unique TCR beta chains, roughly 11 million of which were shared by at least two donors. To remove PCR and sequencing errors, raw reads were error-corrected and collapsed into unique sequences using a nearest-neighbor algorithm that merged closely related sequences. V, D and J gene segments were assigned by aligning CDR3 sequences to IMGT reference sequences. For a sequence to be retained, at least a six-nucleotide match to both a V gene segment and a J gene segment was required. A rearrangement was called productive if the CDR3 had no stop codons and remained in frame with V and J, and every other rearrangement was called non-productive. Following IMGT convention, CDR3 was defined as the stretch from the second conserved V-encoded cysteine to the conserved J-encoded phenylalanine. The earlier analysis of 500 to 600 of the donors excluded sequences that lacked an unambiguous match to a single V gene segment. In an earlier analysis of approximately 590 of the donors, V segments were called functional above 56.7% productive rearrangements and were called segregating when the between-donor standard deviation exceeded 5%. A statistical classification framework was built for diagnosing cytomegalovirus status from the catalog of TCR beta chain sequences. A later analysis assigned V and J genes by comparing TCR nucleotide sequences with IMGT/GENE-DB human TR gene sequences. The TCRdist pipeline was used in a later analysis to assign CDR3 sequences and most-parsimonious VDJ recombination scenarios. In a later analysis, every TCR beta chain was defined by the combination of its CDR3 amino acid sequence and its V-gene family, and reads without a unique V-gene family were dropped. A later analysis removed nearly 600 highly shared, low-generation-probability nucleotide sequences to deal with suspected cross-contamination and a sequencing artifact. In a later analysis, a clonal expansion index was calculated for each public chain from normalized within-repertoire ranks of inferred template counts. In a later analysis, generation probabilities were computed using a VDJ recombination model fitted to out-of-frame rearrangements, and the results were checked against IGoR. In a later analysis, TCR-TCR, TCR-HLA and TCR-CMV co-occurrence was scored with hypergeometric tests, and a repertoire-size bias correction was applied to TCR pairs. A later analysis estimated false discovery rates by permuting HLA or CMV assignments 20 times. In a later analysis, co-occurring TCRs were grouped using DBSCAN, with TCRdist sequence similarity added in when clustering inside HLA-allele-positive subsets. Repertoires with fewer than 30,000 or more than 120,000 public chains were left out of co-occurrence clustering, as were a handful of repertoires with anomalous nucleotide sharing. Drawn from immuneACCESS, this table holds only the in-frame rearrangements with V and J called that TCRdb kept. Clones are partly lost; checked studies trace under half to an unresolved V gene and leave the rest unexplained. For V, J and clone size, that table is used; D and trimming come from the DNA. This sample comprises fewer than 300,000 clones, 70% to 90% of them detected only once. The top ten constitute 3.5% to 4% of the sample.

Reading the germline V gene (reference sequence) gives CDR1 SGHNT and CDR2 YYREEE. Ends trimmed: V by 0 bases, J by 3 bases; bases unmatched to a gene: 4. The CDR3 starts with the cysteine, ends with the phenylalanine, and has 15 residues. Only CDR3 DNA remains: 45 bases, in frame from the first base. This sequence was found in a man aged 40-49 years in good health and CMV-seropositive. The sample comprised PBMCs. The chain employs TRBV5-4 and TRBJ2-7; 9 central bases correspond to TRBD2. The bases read TGTGCCAGCAGCTTGGCCGGCGGGGGGGGCTACGAGCAGTACTTC. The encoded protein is CASSLAGGGGYEQYF.